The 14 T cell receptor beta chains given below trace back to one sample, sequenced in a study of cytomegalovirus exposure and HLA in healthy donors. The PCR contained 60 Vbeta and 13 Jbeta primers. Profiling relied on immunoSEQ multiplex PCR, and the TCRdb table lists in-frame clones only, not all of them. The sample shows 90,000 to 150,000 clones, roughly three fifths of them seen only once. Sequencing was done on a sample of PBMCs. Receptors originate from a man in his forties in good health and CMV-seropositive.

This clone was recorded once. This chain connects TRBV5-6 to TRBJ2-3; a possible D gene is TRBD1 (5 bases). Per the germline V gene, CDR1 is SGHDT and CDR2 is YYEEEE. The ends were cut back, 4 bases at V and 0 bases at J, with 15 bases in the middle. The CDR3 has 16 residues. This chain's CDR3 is CASSTAAGLSTDTQYF. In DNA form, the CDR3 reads TGTGCCAGCAGCACCGCGGCAGGGCTTAGCACAGATACGCAGTATTTT.

The CDR3 sequence: CASSHNPGVGKNIQYF. The DNA of the CDR3 is TGTGCCAGCAGCCATAATCCAGGGGTGGGCAAAAACATTCAGTACTTC. The V gene is TRBV4-2, the J gene TRBJ2-4, with D perhaps TRBD1 (6 bases). CDR3 size: 16 residues. Germline assignment: CDR1 LGHNA and CDR2 YNFKEQ. Trimming stripped 3 bases from V and 3 bases from J, with 15 bases between.

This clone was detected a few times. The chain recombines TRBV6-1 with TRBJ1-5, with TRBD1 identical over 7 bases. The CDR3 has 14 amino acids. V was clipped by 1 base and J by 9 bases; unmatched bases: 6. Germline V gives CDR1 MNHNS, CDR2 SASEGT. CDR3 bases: TGTGCCAGCAGTGAAGTAGGGGGCCGTGCGCCCCAGCATTTT. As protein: CASSEVGGRAPQHF.

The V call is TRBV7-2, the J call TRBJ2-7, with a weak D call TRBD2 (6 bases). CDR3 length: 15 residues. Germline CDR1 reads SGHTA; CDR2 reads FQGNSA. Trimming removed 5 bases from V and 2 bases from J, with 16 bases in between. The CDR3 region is CASSLSGEGAYEQYF. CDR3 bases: TGTGCCAGCAGCCTTAGCGGAGAAGGAGCCTACGAGCAGTACTTC.

The CDR3 DNA is TGCGCCAGCAGCTTGAGGGACAACGAGCAGTACTTC. Translation: CASSLRDNEQYF. The chain recombines TRBV10-2 with TRBJ2-7; maybe TRBD1 (6 bases). Trimming took 6 bases from V and 5 from J, leaving 11 bases between them. The CDR3 sequence is 12 residues long. From germline, CDR1 is WSHSY and CDR2 SAAADI.

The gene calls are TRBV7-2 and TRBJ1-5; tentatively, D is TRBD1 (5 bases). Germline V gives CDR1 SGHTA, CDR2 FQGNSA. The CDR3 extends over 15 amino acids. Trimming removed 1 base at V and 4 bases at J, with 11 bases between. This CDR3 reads CASSLEGVNNQPQHF. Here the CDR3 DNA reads TGTGCCAGCAGCTTAGAAGGGGTTAATAATCAGCCCCAGCATTTT.

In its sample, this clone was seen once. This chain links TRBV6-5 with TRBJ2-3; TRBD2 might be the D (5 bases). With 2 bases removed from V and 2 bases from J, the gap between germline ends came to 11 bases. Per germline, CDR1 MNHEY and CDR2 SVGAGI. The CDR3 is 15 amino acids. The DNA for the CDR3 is TGTGCCAGCAGTTACGTTGAGGGTTACACAGATACGCAGTATTTT. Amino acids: CASSYVEGYTDTQYF.

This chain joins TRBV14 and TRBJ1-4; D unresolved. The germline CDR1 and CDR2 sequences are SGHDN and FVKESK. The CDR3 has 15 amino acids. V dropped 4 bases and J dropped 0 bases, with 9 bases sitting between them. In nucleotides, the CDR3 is TGTGCCAGCAGCCCCCACTTCTCAACTAATGAAAAACTGTTTTTT. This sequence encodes CASSPHFSTNEKLFF. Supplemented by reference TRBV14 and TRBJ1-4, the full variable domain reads EAGVTQFPSHSVIEKGQTVTLRCDPISGHDNLYWYRRVMGKEIKFLLHFVKESKQDESGMPNNRFLAERTGGTYSTLKVQPAELEDSGVYFCASSPHFSTNEKLFFGSGTQLSVL.

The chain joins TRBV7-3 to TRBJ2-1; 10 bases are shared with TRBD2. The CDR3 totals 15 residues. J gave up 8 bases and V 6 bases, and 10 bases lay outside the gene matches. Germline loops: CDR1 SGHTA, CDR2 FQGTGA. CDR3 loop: CASSLTSGAGHEQFF. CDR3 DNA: TGTGCCAGCAGTCTTACTAGCGGGGCGGGCCATGAGCAGTTCTTC.

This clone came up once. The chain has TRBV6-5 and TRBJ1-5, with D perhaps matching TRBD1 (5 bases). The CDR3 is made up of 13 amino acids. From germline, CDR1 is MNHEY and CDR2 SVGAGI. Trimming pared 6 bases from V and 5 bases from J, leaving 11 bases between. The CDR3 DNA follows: TGTGCCAGCAGCTTACAGGTGGATCAGCCCCAGCATTTT. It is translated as CASSLQVDQPQHF.

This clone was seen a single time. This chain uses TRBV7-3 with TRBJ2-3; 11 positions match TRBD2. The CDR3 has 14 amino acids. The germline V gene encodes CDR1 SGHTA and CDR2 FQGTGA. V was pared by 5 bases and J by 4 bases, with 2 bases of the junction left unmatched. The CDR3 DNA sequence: TGTGCCAGCAGCAAACTAGCGGGAGCAGATACGCAGTATTTT. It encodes CASSKLAGADTQYF.

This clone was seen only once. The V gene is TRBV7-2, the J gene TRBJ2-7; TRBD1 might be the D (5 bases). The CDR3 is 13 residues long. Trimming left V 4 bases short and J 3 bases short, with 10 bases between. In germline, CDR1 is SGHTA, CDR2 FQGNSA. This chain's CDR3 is CASSSMTVYEQYF. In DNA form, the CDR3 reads TGTGCCAGCAGCTCTATGACAGTCTACGAGCAGTACTTC.

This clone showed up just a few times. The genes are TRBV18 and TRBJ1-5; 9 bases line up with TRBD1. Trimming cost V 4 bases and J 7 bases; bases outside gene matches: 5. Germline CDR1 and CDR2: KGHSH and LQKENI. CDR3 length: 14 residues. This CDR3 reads CASSRTGVGQPQHF. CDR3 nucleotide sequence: TGTGCCAGCTCACGGACAGGGGTGGGCCAGCCCCAGCATTTT.

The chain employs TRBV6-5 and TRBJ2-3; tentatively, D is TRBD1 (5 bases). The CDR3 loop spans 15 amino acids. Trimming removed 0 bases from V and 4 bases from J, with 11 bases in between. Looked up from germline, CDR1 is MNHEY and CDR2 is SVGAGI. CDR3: CASSYSDQGSDTQYF. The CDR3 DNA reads TGTGCCAGCAGTTACTCTGACCAGGGCTCAGATACGCAGTATTTT.